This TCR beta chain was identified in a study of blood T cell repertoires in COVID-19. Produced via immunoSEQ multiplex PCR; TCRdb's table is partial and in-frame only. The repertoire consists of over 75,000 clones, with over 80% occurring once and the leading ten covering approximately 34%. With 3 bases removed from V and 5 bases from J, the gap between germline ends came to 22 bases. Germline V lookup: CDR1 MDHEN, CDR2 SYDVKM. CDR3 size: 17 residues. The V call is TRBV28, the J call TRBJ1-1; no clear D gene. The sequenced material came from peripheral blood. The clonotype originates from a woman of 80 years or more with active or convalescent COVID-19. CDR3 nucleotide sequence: TGTGCCAGCAGTTTCCGCCCTGAAGTCCCCCGAGGGACTGAAGCTTTCTTT. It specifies CASSFRPEVPRGTEAFF. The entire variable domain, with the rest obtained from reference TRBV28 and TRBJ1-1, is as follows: DVKVTQSSRYLVKRTGEKVFLECVQDMDHENMFWYRQDPGLGLRLIYFSYDVKMKEKGDIPEGYSVSREKKERFSLILESASTNQTSMYLCASSFRPEVPRGTEAFFGQGTRLTVV.